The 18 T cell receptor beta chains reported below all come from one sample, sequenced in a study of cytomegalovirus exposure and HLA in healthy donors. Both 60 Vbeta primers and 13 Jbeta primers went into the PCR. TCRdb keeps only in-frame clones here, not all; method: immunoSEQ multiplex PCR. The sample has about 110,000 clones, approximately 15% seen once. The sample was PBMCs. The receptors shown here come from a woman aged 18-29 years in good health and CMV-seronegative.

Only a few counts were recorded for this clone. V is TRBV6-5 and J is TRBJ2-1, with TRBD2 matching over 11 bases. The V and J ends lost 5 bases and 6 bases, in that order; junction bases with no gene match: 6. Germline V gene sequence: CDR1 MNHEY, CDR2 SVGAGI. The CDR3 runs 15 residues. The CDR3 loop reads CASSTRTSGLNEQFF. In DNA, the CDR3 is TGTGCCAGCAGTACTCGGACTAGCGGGCTCAATGAGCAGTTCTTC.

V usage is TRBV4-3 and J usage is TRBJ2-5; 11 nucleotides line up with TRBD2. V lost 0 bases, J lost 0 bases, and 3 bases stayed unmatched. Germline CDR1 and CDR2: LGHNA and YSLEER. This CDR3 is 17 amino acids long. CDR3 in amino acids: CASSQDPSGGYQETQYF. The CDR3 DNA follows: TGCGCCAGCAGCCAAGACCCTAGCGGGGGGTACCAAGAGACCCAGTACTTC.

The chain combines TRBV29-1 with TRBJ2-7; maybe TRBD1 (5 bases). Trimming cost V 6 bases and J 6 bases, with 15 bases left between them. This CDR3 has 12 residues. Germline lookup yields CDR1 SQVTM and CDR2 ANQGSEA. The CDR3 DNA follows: TGCAGCGTGGGATTTAAAGGGGTCGAGCAGTACTTC. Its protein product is CSVGFKGVEQYF.

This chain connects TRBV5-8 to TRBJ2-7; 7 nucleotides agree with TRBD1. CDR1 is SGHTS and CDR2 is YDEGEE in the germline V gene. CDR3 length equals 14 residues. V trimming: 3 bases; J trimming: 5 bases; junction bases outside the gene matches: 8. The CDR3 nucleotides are TGTGCCAGCAGCTCGAGGACAGGTCGCAACGAGCAGTACTTC. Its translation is CASSSRTGRNEQYF.

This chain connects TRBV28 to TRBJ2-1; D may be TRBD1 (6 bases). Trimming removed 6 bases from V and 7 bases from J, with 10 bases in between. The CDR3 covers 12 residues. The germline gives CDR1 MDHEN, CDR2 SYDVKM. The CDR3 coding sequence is TGTGCCAGCAGCTCAACAGGGAATGAGCAGTTCTTC. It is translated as CASSSTGNEQFF.

The CDR3, as DNA: TGTGCCAGCTCGGAGGGAAGCACTGAAGCTTTCTTT. Translating it yields CASSEGSTEAFF. This rearrangement joins TRBV5-6 to TRBJ1-1; no firm D call. V lost 7 bases and J 4 bases, leaving 11 bases between the germline ends. Germline V lookup: CDR1 SGHDT, CDR2 YYEEEE. This CDR3 has 12 amino acids.

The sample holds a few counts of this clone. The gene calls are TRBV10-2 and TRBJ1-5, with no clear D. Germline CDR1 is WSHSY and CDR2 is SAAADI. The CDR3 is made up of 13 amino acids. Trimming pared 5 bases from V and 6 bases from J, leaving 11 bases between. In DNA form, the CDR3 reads TGCGCCAGCAGTATCTCTCAGCGTCAGCCCCAGCATTTT. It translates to CASSISQRQPQHF.

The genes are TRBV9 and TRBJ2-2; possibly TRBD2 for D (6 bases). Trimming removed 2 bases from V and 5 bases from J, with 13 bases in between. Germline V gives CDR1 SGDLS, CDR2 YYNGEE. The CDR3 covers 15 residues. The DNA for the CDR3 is TGTGCCAGCAGCGTTCTCGGGGGTGATACCGGGGAGCTGTTTTTT. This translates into CASSVLGGDTGELFF.

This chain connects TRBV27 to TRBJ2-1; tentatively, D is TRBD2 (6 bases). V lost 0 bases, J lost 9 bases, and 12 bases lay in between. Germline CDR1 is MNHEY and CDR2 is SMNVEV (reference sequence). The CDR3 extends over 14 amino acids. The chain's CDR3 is CASSLSRLVGEQFF. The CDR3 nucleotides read TGTGCCAGCAGTTTATCCCGACTAGTCGGTGAGCAGTTCTTC.

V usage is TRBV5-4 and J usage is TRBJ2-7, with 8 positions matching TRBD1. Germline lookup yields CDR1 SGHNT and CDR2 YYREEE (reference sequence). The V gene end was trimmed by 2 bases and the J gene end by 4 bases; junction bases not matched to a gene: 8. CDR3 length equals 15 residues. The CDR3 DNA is TGTGCCAGCAGCTTAATGGACAGGGTTGGTTACGAGCAGTACTTC. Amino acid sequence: CASSLMDRVGYEQYF. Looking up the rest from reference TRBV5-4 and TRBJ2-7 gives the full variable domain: ETGVTQSPTHLIKTRGQQVTLRCSSQSGHNTVSWYQQALGQGPQFIFQYYREEENGRGNFPPRFSGLQFPNYSSELNVNALELDDSALYLCASSLMDRVGYEQYFGPGTRLTVT.

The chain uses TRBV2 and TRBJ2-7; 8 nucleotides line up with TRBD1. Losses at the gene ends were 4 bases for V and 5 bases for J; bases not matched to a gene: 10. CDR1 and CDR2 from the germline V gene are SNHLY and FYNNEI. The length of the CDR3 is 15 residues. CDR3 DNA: TGTGCCAGCAGTGGGGTGGACAGGGTACGTGACGAGCAGTACTTC. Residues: CASSGVDRVRDEQYF.

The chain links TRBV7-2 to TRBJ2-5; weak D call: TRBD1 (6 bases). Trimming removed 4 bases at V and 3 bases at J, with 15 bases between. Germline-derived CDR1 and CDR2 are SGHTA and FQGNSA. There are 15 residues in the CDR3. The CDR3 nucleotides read TGTGCCAGCAGCTGGGGGCTGGGGCTAAAAGAGACCCAGTACTTC. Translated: CASSWGLGLKETQYF.

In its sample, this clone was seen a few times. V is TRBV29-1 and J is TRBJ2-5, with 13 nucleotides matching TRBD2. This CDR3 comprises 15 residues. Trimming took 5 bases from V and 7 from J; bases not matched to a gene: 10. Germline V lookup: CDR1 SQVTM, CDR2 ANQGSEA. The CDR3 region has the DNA TGCAGCGTTACCGGGACTAGCGGGACTTACGTGACCCAGTACTTC. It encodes CSVTGTSGTYVTQYF.

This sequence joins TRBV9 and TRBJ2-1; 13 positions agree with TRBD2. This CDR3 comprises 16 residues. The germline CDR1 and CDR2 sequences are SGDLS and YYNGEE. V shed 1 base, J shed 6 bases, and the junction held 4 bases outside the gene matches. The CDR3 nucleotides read TGTGCCAGCAGCGTAAAGGGACTAGCGGGGATCAATGAGCAGTTCTTC. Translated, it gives CASSVKGLAGINEQFF.

The CDR3 nucleotides are TGTGCCAGCAGCCAGGGGTCCTACGAGCAGTACTTC. Encoded protein: CASSQGSYEQYF. The genes are TRBV13 and TRBJ2-7, with D perhaps TRBD1 (6 bases). Germline assignment: CDR1 PRHDT and CDR2 FYEKMQ (reference sequence). Trimming pared 5 bases from V and 1 base from J, leaving 6 bases between. CDR3 length equals 12 residues.

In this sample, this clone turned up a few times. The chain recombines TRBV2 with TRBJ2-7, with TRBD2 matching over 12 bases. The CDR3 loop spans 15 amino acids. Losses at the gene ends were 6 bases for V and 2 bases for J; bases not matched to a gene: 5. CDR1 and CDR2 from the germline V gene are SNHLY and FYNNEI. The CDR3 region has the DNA TGTGCCAGCAGATGGACTAGCGGGACTACCTACGAGCAGTACTTC. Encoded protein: CASRWTSGTTYEQYF.

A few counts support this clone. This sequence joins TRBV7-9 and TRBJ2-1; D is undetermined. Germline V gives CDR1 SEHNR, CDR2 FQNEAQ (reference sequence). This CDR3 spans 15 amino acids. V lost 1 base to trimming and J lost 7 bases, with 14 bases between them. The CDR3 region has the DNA TGTGCCAGCAGCTTAGACCCATACCGTGCGAATGAGCAGTTCTTC. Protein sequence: CASSLDPYRANEQFF.

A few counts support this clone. The CDR3 spells CASSGTVNYGYTF. The DNA of the CDR3 is TGTGCCAGCAGTGGGACTGTTAACTATGGCTACACCTTC. The J gene is TRBJ1-2, the V gene TRBV2; D call uncertain. The CDR3 is made up of 13 amino acids. The V end was cut by 4 bases, the J end by 1 base, with 7 bases between. Germline values: CDR1 SNHLY, CDR2 FYNNEI.